Below are 27 T cell receptor beta chains sequenced from a single sample in a study of spatial heterogeneity in lung cancer. Indicated time point: sample taken at primary tumor resection. Whole RNA was taken from tumor, nontumor lung or frozen PBMC; it was then sequenced unsorted. TCRdb processed the 5' RACE reads anew with MiXCR; each CDR3 protein has one entry. The table records about 12,000 distinct CDR3 sequences, around an eighth of them present only once. The material was PBMCs, obtained at surgery. The source is a female donor with early-stage non-small cell lung cancer.

This clonotype was picked up many times. The chain carries TRBV5-1 and TRBJ2-2; 8 nucleotides align to TRBD1. After removal of 4 bases from V and 6 bases from J, the junction contained 8 bases not matched to a gene. CDR3 length: 15 amino acids. Germline loops: CDR1 SGHRS, CDR2 YFSETQ. CDR3: CASSPRTGFAGELFF. The CDR3 DNA follows: TGCGCCAGCAGCCCAAGGACAGGGTTTGCCGGGGAGCTGTTTTTT. The full variable domain, rest sourced from reference TRBV5-1 and TRBJ2-2, is KAGVTQTPRYLIKTRGQQVTLSCSPISGHRSVSWYQQTPGQGLQFLFEYFSETQRNKGNFPGRFSGRQFSNSRSEMNVSTLELGDSALYLCASSPRTGFAGELFFGEGSRLTVL.

This clonotype is termed medium-sized. The rearrangement links TRBV6-6 to TRBJ2-5; D is ambiguous. Trimming stripped 5 bases from V and 3 bases from J, with 7 bases between. CDR1 and CDR2 from the germline V gene are MNHNY and SVGAGI (reference sequence). The length of the CDR3 is 12 residues. The CDR3 protein is CASSIFEETQYF. DNA for the CDR3: TGTGCCAGCAGTATCTTTGAAGAGACCCAGTACTTC.

There are many counts of this clonotype. The chain combines TRBV12-3 or TRBV12-4 with TRBJ2-1; 9 bases match TRBD1. The length of the CDR3 is 16 residues. The junction had 9 bases not matched to a gene; V was cut back by 1 base and J by 8 bases. The CDR3 nucleotides read TGTGCCAGCAGTTTAGGGGGACAGGGAGGGTCGGATGAGCAGTTCTTC. Amino acids: CASSLGGQGGSDEQFF.

Sample share makes this clonotype medium-sized. The chain has TRBV19 and TRBJ2-1; 8 bases line up with TRBD2. The germline CDR1 and CDR2 sequences are LNHDA and SQIVND (reference sequence). The trim removed 1 base at V and 4 bases at J, leaving 6 bases unmatched. The CDR3 is 16 residues long. The CDR3 loop reads CASSIGLAGIYNEQFF. The CDR3 DNA follows: TGTGCCAGTAGTATAGGTCTAGCGGGTATTTACAATGAGCAGTTCTTC.

V and J are TRBV14 and TRBJ2-6, with a possible D match to TRBD2 (6 bases). The V gene's germline CDR1 is SGHDN and CDR2 FVKESK. The CDR3 sequence is 16 residues long. V lost 3 bases, J lost 2 bases, and 11 bases lay in between. The CDR3 protein is CASSHLGGAGANVLTF. CDR3 in DNA: TGTGCCAGCAGCCACCTGGGAGGTGCTGGGGCCAACGTCCTGACTTTC.

By its share, this clonotype is medium-sized (0.01 to 0.1%). The chain uses TRBV5-7 and TRBJ2-6, with D perhaps being TRBD1 or TRBD2 (5 bases each). TRBV5-7 is an open reading frame whose function is uncertain. The CDR3 is 16 residues long. The V gene lost 3 bases and the J gene lost 1 base, with 11 bases spanning the gap. The CDR3 here is CASSYEEGSGANVLTF. The DNA for the CDR3 is TGTGCCAGCAGCTACGAAGAGGGGTCTGGGGCCAACGTCCTGACTTTC.

This clonotype was recorded many times. The rearrangement links TRBV7-2 to TRBJ2-3, with TRBD2 matching 10 bases. The CDR3 spans 16 residues. CDR1 and CDR2 from the germline V gene are SGHTA and FQGNSA. V trimming: 1 base; J trimming: 5 bases; junction bases outside the gene matches: 6. The DNA for the CDR3 is TGTGCCAGCAGCTTAGAGCCTAGCGGGAGAAGAGATACGCAGTATTTT. It encodes CASSLEPSGRRDTQYF. Complete variable domain (other parts from reference TRBV7-2 and TRBJ2-3): GAGVSQSPSNKVTEKGKDVELRCDPISGHTALYWYRQSLGQGLEFLIYFQGNSAPDKSGLPSDRFSAERTGGSVSTLTIQRTQQEDSAVYLCASSLEPSGRRDTQYFGPGTRLTVL.

The chain recombines TRBV29-1 with TRBJ2-7; 11 bases are a match to TRBD2. The CDR3 totals 13 residues. Germline values: CDR1 SQVTM, CDR2 ANQGSEA. J was trimmed by 6 bases and V by 7 bases; bases with no gene match: 8. CDR3 sequence: CSAGTSGRGEQYF. The CDR3 bases are TGCAGCGCCGGCACTAGCGGGAGAGGCGAGCAGTACTTC.

Ten or more counts support this clonotype. The rearrangement joins TRBV7-9 to TRBJ2-7; unclear D gene. CDR3 length: 13 residues. CDR1 SEHNR and CDR2 FQNEAQ come from the germline V gene (reference sequence). Between the trimmed V and J ends, which lost 3 bases and 0 bases, there was a span of 6 bases. CDR3 nucleotides: TGTGCCAGCAGCTTCCTGGGCTCCTACGAGCAGTACTTC. Translated, it gives CASSFLGSYEQYF.

This clonotype is labeled as medium-sized. J is TRBJ2-2 and V is TRBV19, with a possible D match to TRBD2 (7 bases). This CDR3 contains 15 residues. V was trimmed by 7 bases and J by 3 bases, leaving 15 bases between them. Germline assignment: CDR1 LNHDA and CDR2 SQIVND (reference sequence). The CDR3 sequence is CASTSRGADTGELFF. Written as DNA, the CDR3 is TGTGCCAGTACCTCCCGGGGGGCAGACACCGGGGAGCTGTTTTTT.

Relative to its sample, this clonotype is medium-sized (0.01 to 0.1%). The V call is TRBV6-2 or TRBV6-3, the J call TRBJ1-1; a weak D match, TRBD1 (5 bases). V lost 6 bases to trimming and J lost 4 bases, with 15 bases between them. CDR3 length: 14 amino acids. Germline-derived CDR1 and CDR2 are MNHEY and SVGEGT. The CDR3 bases are TGTGCCAGCAGGCCCGCCAGGGCGAGCACTGAAGCTTTCTTT. It encodes CASRPARASTEAFF.

This clonotype was seen at least ten times. V gene TRBV6-2 or TRBV6-3 combines with J gene TRBJ2-6, with D tentatively TRBD1 (5 bases). The CDR3 has 16 amino acids. Trimming removed 5 bases at V and 0 bases at J, with 11 bases between. The germline V gene encodes CDR1 MNHEY and CDR2 SVGEGT. CDR3 sequence: CASSLVRGSGANVLTF. The CDR3 bases are TGTGCCAGCAGTCTCGTAAGGGGCTCTGGGGCCAACGTCCTGACTTTC.

The chain employs TRBV19 and TRBJ1-5, with 10 bases matching TRBD1. The CDR3 is 15 amino acids. Trimming removed 9 bases from V and 3 bases from J; junction bases left unmatched: 8. Germline assignment: CDR1 LNHDA and CDR2 SQIVND (reference sequence). The CDR3: CASQRQGAYNQPQHF. The CDR3 DNA follows: TGTGCCAGCCAGAGACAGGGGGCCTACAATCAGCCCCAGCATTTT. Using reference TRBV19 and TRBJ1-5 for the parts outside the CDR3, the full variable domain is DGGITQSPKYLFRKEGQNVTLSCEQNLNHDAMYWYRQDPGQGLRLIYYSQIVNDFQKGDIAEGYSVSREKKESFPLTVTSAQKNPTAFYLCASQRQGAYNQPQHFGDGTRLSIL.

This clonotype was observed many times. The gene calls are TRBV11-2 and TRBJ2-3; D unresolved. The CDR3 consists of 14 residues. The germline V gene has CDR1 SGHAT and CDR2 FQNNGV. V lost 3 bases and J lost 6, with 13 bases in between. The CDR3 region is CASSLRPSVDTQYF. In DNA form, the CDR3 reads TGTGCCAGCAGCTTGCGACCCTCTGTGGATACGCAGTATTTT.

By share, this clonotype ranks as medium-sized (0.01 to 0.1%). V gene TRBV12-3 or TRBV12-4 combines with J gene TRBJ1-1; D possibly corresponds to TRBD1 (6 bases). V gave up 8 bases and J gave up 3 bases, with 13 bases separating them. The CDR3 spans 13 residues. The CDR3 sequence is CASVVQGYTEAFF. For the CDR3, the DNA is TGTGCCAGCGTTGTACAGGGATACACTGAAGCTTTCTTT.

The sample holds many counts of this clonotype. The CDR3 nucleotides are TGTGCCAGCAGTGGACAGCCGAACACTGAAGCTTTCTTT. This codes for CASSGQPNTEAFF. The V call is TRBV28, the J call TRBJ1-1, with a possible D match to TRBD1 (6 bases). This CDR3 has 13 residues. Trimming removed 5 bases from V and 1 base from J, with 8 bases in between. Germline CDR1 is MDHEN and CDR2 is SYDVKM.

The sample holds many counts of this clonotype. This chain uses TRBV7-8 with TRBJ2-4, with D perhaps matching TRBD1 or TRBD2 (6 bases each). From germline, CDR1 is SGHVS and CDR2 FQNEAQ. Trimming pared 3 bases from V and 9 bases from J, leaving 15 bases between. The CDR3 is 14 residues long. The CDR3 reads CASSFGGQGGIQYF. The CDR3 DNA reads TGTGCCAGCAGCTTTGGGGGGCAGGGCGGCATTCAGTACTTC.

This clonotype came up many times. V gene TRBV7-2 combines with J gene TRBJ2-1, with D possibly matching TRBD2 (6 bases). The CDR3 extends over 16 amino acids. Looked up from germline, CDR1 is SGHTA and CDR2 is FQGNSA. V lost 5 bases and J lost 4, with 18 bases in between. The CDR3 DNA is TGTGCCAGCAGCCCTAGGGGCGGGAAAGATTACAATGAGCAGTTCTTC. Protein product: CASSPRGGKDYNEQFF. Full variable domain (remainder filled in from reference TRBV7-2 and TRBJ2-1): GAGVSQSPSNKVTEKGKDVELRCDPISGHTALYWYRQSLGQGLEFLIYFQGNSAPDKSGLPSDRFSAERTGGSVSTLTIQRTQQEDSAVYLCASSPRGGKDYNEQFFGPGTRLTVL.

The chain uses TRBV19 and TRBJ2-1, with D possibly matching TRBD2 (5 bases). The CDR3 length is 15 residues. The V gene's germline CDR1 is LNHDA and CDR2 SQIVND (reference sequence). Trimming pared 5 bases from V and 0 bases from J, leaving 11 bases between. CDR3 DNA: TGTGCCAGTAGTTTTAGCGCAAGCTCCTACAATGAGCAGTTCTTC. As protein: CASSFSASSYNEQFF.

This clonotype ranks as medium-sized (0.01 to 0.1%). The chain recombines TRBV20-1 with TRBJ1-5; D is possibly TRBD1 (6 bases). V was trimmed by 3 bases and J by 5 bases, leaving 8 bases between them. CDR1 and CDR2 from the germline V gene are DFQATT and SNEGSKA (reference sequence). This CDR3 spans 12 amino acids. Written as DNA, the CDR3 is TGCAGTGCTAGCAGGGGCCATCAGCCCCAGCATTTT. Translated: CSASRGHQPQHF.

This clonotype was seen ten or more times. The chain recombines TRBV29-1 with TRBJ2-1; perhaps TRBD1 as D (6 bases). V lost 4 bases and J lost 4, with 14 bases in between. This CDR3 region has 14 residues. Germline CDR1 reads SQVTM; CDR2 reads ANQGSEA. For the CDR3, the DNA is TGCAGCGTTGCGAGGGGGTCCCTATACAATGAGCAGTTCTTC. Its protein product is CSVARGSLYNEQFF.

This clonotype was recorded many times. This rearrangement joins TRBV7-9 to TRBJ2-2; D possibly uses TRBD1 or TRBD2 (5 bases each). The CDR3 length is 15 residues. Trimming cost V 4 bases and J 1 base, with 10 bases left between them. CDR1 is SEHNR and CDR2 is FQNEAQ in the germline V gene (reference sequence). CDR3 sequence (DNA): TGTGCCAGCAGCTACGGGACCGAGAACACCGGGGAGCTGTTTTTT. Its protein product is CASSYGTENTGELFF.

The V gene is TRBV20-1, the J gene TRBJ2-7; a possible D gene is TRBD2 (6 bases). CDR3 length: 15 amino acids. Trimming removed 3 bases at V and 0 bases at J, with 15 bases between. Germline lookup yields CDR1 DFQATT and CDR2 SNEGSKA (reference sequence). The CDR3 sequence is CSASPRGYSSYEQYF. The CDR3 nucleotides read TGCAGTGCTAGCCCTCGGGGGTATAGCTCCTACGAGCAGTACTTC.

This chain joins TRBV29-1 and TRBJ1-1, with D possibly matching TRBD1 (5 bases). In germline, CDR1 is SQVTM, CDR2 ANQGSEA. V dropped 3 bases and J dropped 0 bases, with 8 bases sitting between them. There are 13 residues in the CDR3. CDR3 bases: TGCAGCGTTGACGGGACGGTGAACACTGAAGCTTTCTTT. This encodes CSVDGTVNTEAFF.

This clonotype has a count of ten or more. This chain links TRBV5-5 with TRBJ2-1; TRBD1 matches at 7 bases. V lost 3 bases to trimming and J lost 2 bases; unmatched junction nucleotides: 5. This CDR3 is 15 amino acids long. Germline V gene sequence: CDR1 SGHKS, CDR2 YYEKEE (reference sequence). The CDR3 protein is CASSSRDRPYNEQFF. The CDR3 DNA reads TGTGCCAGCAGCTCCCGGGACAGACCCTACAATGAGCAGTTCTTC.

This clonotype was counted many times. CDR3 amino acids: CASSSLRDRAYEQYF. CDR3 bases: TGTGCCAGCAGTTCCCTCCGGGACAGGGCCTACGAGCAGTACTTC. The gene calls are TRBV6-5 and TRBJ2-7; 9 bases match TRBD1. After removal of 4 bases from V and 2 bases from J, the junction contained 6 bases not matched to a gene. The CDR3 length is 15 residues. Germline V lookup: CDR1 MNHEY, CDR2 SVGAGI.

This clonotype was seen at least ten times. This chain links TRBV3-1 with TRBJ2-1, with D maybe TRBD2 (6 bases). The length of the CDR3 is 16 residues. Germline V CDR1 and CDR2: LGHDT, YNNKEL (reference sequence). Trimming took off 0 bases at V and 2 bases at J, with 11 bases between the two ends. The CDR3 is CASSQDSSVAYNEQFF. CDR3 bases: TGTGCCAGCAGCCAAGATTCTAGCGTCGCCTACAATGAGCAGTTCTTC.